The 27 T cell receptor beta chains in this list originate from one sample, sequenced in a study of tumor-infiltrating lymphocytes in oesophageal squamous cell carcinoma. TCRdb reprocessed the PCR reads via MiXCR and lists one record per CDR3 protein. This table holds 15,000 to 20,000 distinct CDR3 sequences, around 50% found once. Sample: esophageal tumor tissue. Receptors were obtained from a male donor with esophageal squamous cell carcinoma.

The sample holds many counts of this clonotype. CDR3 in amino acids: CASSRTGTSGATGETQYF. In nucleotides, the CDR3 is TGTGCCAGCAGCCGAACCGGGACTAGCGGGGCGACGGGGGAGACCCAGTACTTC. V gene TRBV5-8 combines with J gene TRBJ2-5; 13 bases fit TRBD2. The CDR3 is 18 amino acids. Germline V gives CDR1 SGHTS, CDR2 YDEGEE. Trimming cost V 4 bases and J 5 bases; bases outside gene matches: 14.

By share, this clonotype counts as medium-sized. The chain recombines TRBV11-2 with TRBJ2-3; 15 bases line up with TRBD2. V shed 5 bases and J 9 bases; nucleotides not matched to a gene: 9. The length of the CDR3 is 16 residues. Germline CDR1 and CDR2: SGHAT and FQNNGV. This CDR3 is CASSRGLAGGHDTQYF. In DNA form, the CDR3 reads TGTGCCAGCAGCAGAGGACTAGCGGGAGGGCACGACACGCAGTATTTT.

The chain uses TRBV29-1 and TRBJ2-3; 8 nucleotides line up with TRBD2. Germline values: CDR1 SQVTM, CDR2 ANQGSEA. V was clipped by 7 bases and J by 3 bases; unmatched bases: 6. CDR3 length: 13 amino acids. The CDR3 sequence: CSAEPSGTDTQYF. The CDR3 DNA is TGCAGCGCTGAGCCTAGCGGGACAGATACGCAGTATTTT.

Many counts were recorded for this clonotype. The chain employs TRBV6-1 and TRBJ2-1, with TRBD1 matching over 7 bases. The germline CDR1 and CDR2 sequences are MNHNS and SASEGT. With 5 bases clipped from V and 10 bases from J, the junction kept 5 bases outside the gene matches. The CDR3 consists of 12 residues. Here the CDR3 reads CASSSQGDEQFF. CDR3 DNA sequence: TGTGCCAGCAGTTCCCAGGGGGACGAGCAGTTCTTC.

This chain joins TRBV6-2 or TRBV6-3 and TRBJ2-5, with D uncertain. The tail of the sequence fits TRBJ2-1 better, so the J call may be wrong. Germline assignment: CDR1 MNHEY and CDR2 SVGEGT. The CDR3 has 10 amino acids. The DNA for the CDR3 is TGTGCCTGCCGAGCCGACGAGCAGTTCTTC. The encoded protein is CACRADEQFF.

The chain has TRBV7-4 and TRBJ2-7, with unresolved D. This CDR3 is built from 12 residues. Germline V gene sequence: CDR1 SGHVT, CDR2 SQSDAQ. V was clipped by 5 bases and J by 3 bases, with 8 bases between them. The CDR3: CASSRVYYEQYF. CDR3 bases: TGTGCCAGCAGCAGAGTCTACTACGAGCAGTACTTC. Full variable domain (remainder filled in from reference TRBV7-4 and TRBJ2-7): GAGVSQSPRYKVAKRGRDVALRCDSISGHVTLYWYRQTLGQGSEVLTYSQSDAQRDKSGRPSGRFSAERPERSVSTLKIQRTEQGDSAVYLCASSRVYYEQYFGPGTRLTVT.

This clonotype came up a few times. The chain carries TRBV7-6 and TRBJ2-1; 8 nucleotides agree with TRBD1. This CDR3 spans 15 amino acids. The germline V gene encodes CDR1 SGHVS and CDR2 FNYEAQ. The V and J ends lost 1 base and 3 bases, in that order; junction bases with no gene match: 2. The DNA for the CDR3 is TGTGCCAGCAGCTTAGGGACAGGGATCTACAATGAGCAGTTCTTC. Translation gives CASSLGTGIYNEQFF.

In its sample, this clonotype was seen a few times. This chain connects TRBV19 to TRBJ2-1; a possible D gene is TRBD2 (6 bases). The last part of the DNA fits TRBJ2-7 better; the J call may be wrong. The CDR3 is 15 residues long. In germline, CDR1 is LNHDA, CDR2 SQIVND (reference sequence). CDR3 DNA: TGTGCCAGTAGTATATTTAGTTCGCCGCGGGAAGAGCAGTACTTC. Protein: CASSIFSSPREEQYF.

The rearrangement uses TRBV7-9 and TRBJ2-1; 7 bases fit TRBD1. The CDR3 runs 13 residues. The V and J ends lost 4 bases and 8 bases, in that order; junction bases with no gene match: 5. In germline, CDR1 is SEHNR, CDR2 FQNEAQ (reference sequence). In nucleotides, the CDR3 is TGTGCCAGCAGCTCCTACAGGGGCGATGAGCAGTTCTTC. Translated: CASSSYRGDEQFF.

The chain links TRBV28 to TRBJ2-3; possible D gene TRBD2, 6 bases. CDR3 length: 16 residues. V lost 6 bases and J lost 6, with 22 bases in between. Per the germline V gene, CDR1 is MDHEN and CDR2 is SYDVKM. The CDR3 region has the DNA TGTGCCAGCAGCCAAACACGGCGGGGCCTGTCGGATACGCAGTATTTT. Its translation is CASSQTRRGLSDTQYF.

A word on this clonotype: Being one base from a much bigger clone, this may be a read error. The chain links TRBV11-3 to TRBJ2-3; 8 bases are a match to TRBD1. Germline V gene data show CDR1 as SGHNT and CDR2 as YENEEA. The CDR3 is made up of 15 amino acids. The CDR3 spells CTSSLPRTGPDTQYF. The CDR3 nucleotides are TGTACCAGCAGCTTACCACGGACAGGGCCAGATACGCAGTATTTT.

CDR3 coding DNA: TGTGCCAGCAGTCTGGGGCCTCCTAGGGGTGAAAAACTGTTTTTT. Translated: CASSLGPPRGEKLFF. The chain employs TRBV12-3 or TRBV12-4 and TRBJ1-4, with a weak D call TRBD1 (5 bases). CDR3 length: 15 amino acids. The V end was cut by 5 bases, the J end by 7 bases, with 17 bases between.

In DNA form, the CDR3 reads TGTGCCAGCAGTTTATACAGCTACGAGCAGTACTTC. Translated: CASSLYSYEQYF. The genes are TRBV12-3 or TRBV12-4 and TRBJ2-7; D call uncertain. V lost 2 bases to trimming and J lost 3 bases, with 5 bases between them. This CDR3 region has 12 residues.

This chain uses TRBV7-2 with TRBJ2-3, with D hard to call. The J call may be faulty, since TRBJ2-7 better matches the DNA end. The CDR3 is made up of 13 amino acids. CDR1 is SGHTA, CDR2 FQGNSA, per germline. The CDR3 sequence is CASSPYRGVEQYF. The CDR3 DNA follows: TGTGCCAGCAGCCCGTACAGAGGAGTCGAGCAGTACTTC.

This clonotype was seen a few times. The final CDR3 position lacks the conserved phenylalanine or tryptophan, pointing to a likely read error. Because the CDR3's place on the DNA is in doubt, the DNA is left out and the CDR3 is given as listed by TCRdb. This chain uses TRBV7-2 with TRBJ2-1; the table assigns TRBD1, which was not confirmed against the DNA. The CDR3 comprises 17 residues, both ends counted. The germline gives CDR1 SGHTA, CDR2 FQGNSA. CDR3 region: CASSPQGASNYGYTFGS.

The J gene is TRBJ2-1, the V gene TRBV4-2; D unresolved. Between the trimmed V and J ends, which lost 3 bases and 5 bases, there was a span of 5 bases. The germline V gene encodes CDR1 LGHNA and CDR2 YNFKEQ. The CDR3 sequence is 12 residues long. The CDR3 DNA follows: TGTGCCAGCAGCCATCGAGACAATGAGCAGTTCTTC. Translating it yields CASSHRDNEQFF.

This clonotype turned up a few times. CDR3 nucleotides: TGTGCCAGCAGCTCCACCGGGACTAGCTACAATGAGCAGTTCTTC. Translating gives CASSSTGTSYNEQFF. The chain links TRBV7-2 to TRBJ2-1, with TRBD2 identical over 8 bases. The germline CDR1 and CDR2 sequences are SGHTA and FQGNSA. The CDR3 loop spans 15 amino acids. The V segment lost 4 bases and the J segment 3 bases; nucleotides outside the gene matches: 5.

Concerning this clonotype: Its ends do not fully match the called genes, so a read error is possible. The CDR3 reads CASKYRGF. CDR3 in DNA: TGTGCCAGCAAGTACAGGGGGTTC. The V call is TRBV6-1, the J call TRBJ2-4; 8 positions match TRBD1. CDR3 size: 8 residues. Germline V lookup: CDR1 MNHNS, CDR2 SASEGT.

V and J are TRBV6-1 and TRBJ2-5, with 9 positions matching TRBD1. The J call may be wrong; the DNA end is better matched by TRBJ2-1. The CDR3 consists of 17 residues. Looked up from germline, CDR1 is MNHNS and CDR2 is SASEGT. The CDR3 DNA reads as TGTGCCAGCAGTTACTGGGGCGGGACAGGGTCCTACAATGAGCAGTTCTTC. This sequence encodes CASSYWGGTGSYNEQFF.

The chain carries TRBV7-4 and TRBJ2-7; D is uncertain. The CDR3 sequence is 14 residues long. The V end was cut by 7 bases, the J end by 0 bases, with 13 bases between. Per the germline V gene, CDR1 is SGHVT and CDR2 is SQSDAQ. CDR3 in DNA: TGTGCCAGCAAGAAAAGGGAAGACTCCTACGAGCAGTACTTC. Translated, it gives CASKKREDSYEQYF.

About this clonotype itself: One junction end does not reproduce the germline sequence, and a read error may be involved. This chain links TRBV7-6 with TRBJ2-3, with 12 bases that match TRBD2. Germline assignment: CDR1 SGHVS and CDR2 FNYEAQ. The CDR3 contains 17 residues. The DNA for the CDR3 is TGTGCTAGCAGCTTCCCCCGACTAGCGGGAGAGGCGGATACGCAGTATTTT. This translates into CASSFPRLAGEADTQYF. The variable domain in full, with the rest retrieved from reference TRBV7-6 and TRBJ2-3, is GAGVSQSPRYKVTKRGQDVALRCDPISGHVSLYWYRQALGQGPEFLTYFNYEAQQDKSGLPNDRFSAERPEGSISTLTIQRTEQRDSAMYRCASSFPRLAGEADTQYFGPGTRLTVL.

This chain connects TRBV7-2 to TRBJ2-7; 8 bases agree with TRBD2. Trimming at V came to 5 bases and at J to 5 bases, leaving 11 bases not matched to a gene. CDR3 length: 15 amino acids. Germline V lookup: CDR1 SGHTA, CDR2 FQGNSA. CDR3 coding DNA: TGTGCCAGCAGCCCGGGGGGGACTTTGAGCAACGAGCAGTACTTC. Protein product: CASSPGGTLSNEQYF.

The chain is built from TRBV7-9 and TRBJ2-3; TRBD2 matches 10 bases. The V gene end was trimmed by 5 bases and the J gene end by 2 bases; junction bases not matched to a gene: 4. The CDR3 covers 15 residues. CDR1 is SEHNR and CDR2 is FQNEAQ in the germline V gene (reference sequence). The CDR3 DNA follows: TGTGCCAGCAGCCGGACTAGCGGCAACACAGATACGCAGTATTTT. It is translated as CASSRTSGNTDTQYF.

The chain couples TRBV7-3 to TRBJ2-5; TRBD2 matches at 7 bases. Trimming cost V 3 bases and J 0 bases; bases outside gene matches: 7. The germline V gene encodes CDR1 SGHTA and CDR2 FQGTGA. The CDR3 has 16 amino acids. This chain's CDR3 is CASSFDRTRHQETQYF. Written as DNA, the CDR3 is TGTGCCAGCAGCTTCGATAGGACTAGACACCAAGAGACCCAGTACTTC.

Regarding this clonotype: The junction departs from the called germline gene at one end, perhaps through a read error. This rearrangement joins TRBV7-4 to TRBJ2-3; perhaps D is TRBD1 or TRBD2 (5 bases each). The CDR3 length is 12 residues. Germline CDR1 SGHVT, CDR2 SQSDAQ. CDR3 residues: CASSQGTGTRIF. CDR3 in DNA: TGTGCCAGCAGCCAAGGGACGGGGACGCGGATCTTT.

Regarding this clonotype: No conserved phenylalanine or tryptophan is present at the end of the CDR3, so a read error is the likely explanation. No DNA is shown, since the ends of the CDR3 on it are uncertain; the CDR3 is the one TCRdb lists. This sequence joins TRBV6-8 and TRBJ2-5; TRBD1, the D gene given by the table, was not confirmed from the DNA. The CDR3 length equals 17 residues, ends included. Germline lookup yields CDR1 MNHGY and CDR2 SAAAGT. The CDR3 protein is CASSSGTGEYNEQFFGA.

The genes are TRBV7-9 and TRBJ2-1, with D uncertain. The J call may be in error: the DNA end matches TRBJ2-7 better. Germline CDR1 SEHNR, CDR2 FQNEAQ (reference sequence). The CDR3 contains 12 residues. For the CDR3, the DNA is TGTGCCAGCAGCTTTAGCACAGATACGCAGTACTTC. It specifies CASSFSTDTQYF.